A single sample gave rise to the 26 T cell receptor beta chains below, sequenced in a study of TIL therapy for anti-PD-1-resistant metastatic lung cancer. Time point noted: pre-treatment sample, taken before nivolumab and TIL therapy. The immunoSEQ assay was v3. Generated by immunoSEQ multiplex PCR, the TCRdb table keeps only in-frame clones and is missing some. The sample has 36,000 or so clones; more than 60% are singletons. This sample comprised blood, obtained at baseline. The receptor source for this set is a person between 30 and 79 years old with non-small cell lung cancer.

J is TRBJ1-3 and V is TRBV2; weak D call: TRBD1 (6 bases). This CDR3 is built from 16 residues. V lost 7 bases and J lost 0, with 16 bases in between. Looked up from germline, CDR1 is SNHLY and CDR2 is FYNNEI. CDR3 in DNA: TGTGCCAGCAAGAGGACAGCCGGATACTCTGGAAACACCATATATTTT. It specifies CASKRTAGYSGNTIYF.

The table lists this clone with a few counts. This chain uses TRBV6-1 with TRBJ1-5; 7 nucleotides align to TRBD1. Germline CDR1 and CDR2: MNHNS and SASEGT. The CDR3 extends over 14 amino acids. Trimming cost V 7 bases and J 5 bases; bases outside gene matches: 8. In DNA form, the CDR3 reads TGTGCCAGCACCAGGGGGAATGGGGATCAGCCCCAGCATTTT. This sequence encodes CASTRGNGDQPQHF.

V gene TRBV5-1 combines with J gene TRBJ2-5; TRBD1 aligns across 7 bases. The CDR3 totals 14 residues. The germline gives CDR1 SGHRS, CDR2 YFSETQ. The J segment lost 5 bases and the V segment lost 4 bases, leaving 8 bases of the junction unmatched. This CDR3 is CASSGGQPGETQYF. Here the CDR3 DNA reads TGCGCCAGCAGCGGGGGACAGCCGGGGGAGACCCAGTACTTC.

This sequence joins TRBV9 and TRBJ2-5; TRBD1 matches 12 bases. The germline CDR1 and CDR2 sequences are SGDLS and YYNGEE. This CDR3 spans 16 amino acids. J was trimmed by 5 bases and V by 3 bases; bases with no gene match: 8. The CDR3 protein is CASSAGTGGFGETQYF. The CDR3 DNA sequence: TGTGCCAGCAGCGCCGGGACAGGGGGCTTCGGTGAGACCCAGTACTTC.

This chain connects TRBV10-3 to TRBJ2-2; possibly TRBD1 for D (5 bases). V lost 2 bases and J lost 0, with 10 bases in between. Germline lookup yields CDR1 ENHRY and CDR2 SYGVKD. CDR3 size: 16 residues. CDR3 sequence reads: CAISERQSPNTGELFF. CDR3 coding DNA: TGTGCCATCAGTGAGCGACAGAGCCCGAACACCGGGGAGCTGTTTTTT.

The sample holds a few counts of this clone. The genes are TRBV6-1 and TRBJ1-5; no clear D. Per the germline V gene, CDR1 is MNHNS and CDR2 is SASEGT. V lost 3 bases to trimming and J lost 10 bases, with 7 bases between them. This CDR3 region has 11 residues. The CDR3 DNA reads TGTGCCAGCAGTGAGACGGACCCCCAGCATTTT. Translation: CASSETDPQHF.

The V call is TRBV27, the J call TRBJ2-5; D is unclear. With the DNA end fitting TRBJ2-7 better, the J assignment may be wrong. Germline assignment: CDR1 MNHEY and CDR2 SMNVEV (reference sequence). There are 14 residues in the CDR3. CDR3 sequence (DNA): TGTGCCAGCAGTTTTTCCGCAGGACCCTACGAGCAGTACTTC. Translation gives CASSFSAGPYEQYF.

DNA for the CDR3: TGTGCCAGCAGCCCCGTCTATACCTCCTACGAGCAGTACTTC. This gives the protein CASSPVYTSYEQYF. V usage is TRBV6-5 and J usage is TRBJ2-7; D unclear. In germline, CDR1 is MNHEY, CDR2 SVGAGI. Trimming left V 6 bases short and J 0 bases short, with 12 bases between. The CDR3 totals 14 residues.

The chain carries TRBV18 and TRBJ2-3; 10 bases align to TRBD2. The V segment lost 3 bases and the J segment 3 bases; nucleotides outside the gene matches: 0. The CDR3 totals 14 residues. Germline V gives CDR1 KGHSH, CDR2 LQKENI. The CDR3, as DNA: TGTGCCAGCTCACCGGGACTAGCGACAGATACGCAGTATTTT. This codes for CASSPGLATDTQYF. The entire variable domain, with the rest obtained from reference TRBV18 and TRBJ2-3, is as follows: NAGVMQNPRHLVRRRGQEARLRCSPMKGHSHVYWYRQLPEEGLKFMVYLQKENIIDESGMPKERFSAEFPKEGPSILRIQQVVRGDSAAYFCASSPGLATDTQYFGPGTRLTVL.

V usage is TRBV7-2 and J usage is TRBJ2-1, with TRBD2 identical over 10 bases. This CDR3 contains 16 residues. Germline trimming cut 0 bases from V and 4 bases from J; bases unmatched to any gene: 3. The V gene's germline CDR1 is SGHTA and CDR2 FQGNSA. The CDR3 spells CASSLAQAGGYNEQFF. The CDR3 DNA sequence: TGTGCCAGCAGCTTAGCGCAAGCGGGGGGGTACAATGAGCAGTTCTTC.

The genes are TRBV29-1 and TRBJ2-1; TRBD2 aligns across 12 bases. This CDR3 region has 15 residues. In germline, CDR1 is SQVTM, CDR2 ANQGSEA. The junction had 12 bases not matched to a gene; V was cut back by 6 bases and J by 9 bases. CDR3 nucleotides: TGCAGCGTCCGGGCCCTAGCGGGGGGGTTAGGTGAGCAGTTCTTC. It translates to CSVRALAGGLGEQFF.

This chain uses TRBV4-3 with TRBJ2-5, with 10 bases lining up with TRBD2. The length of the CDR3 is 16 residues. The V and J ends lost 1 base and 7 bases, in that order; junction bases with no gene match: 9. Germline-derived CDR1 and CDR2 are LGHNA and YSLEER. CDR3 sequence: CASSQASGSQIRTQYF. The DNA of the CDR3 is TGCGCCAGCAGCCAAGCTAGCGGGAGTCAGATTAGGACCCAGTACTTC.

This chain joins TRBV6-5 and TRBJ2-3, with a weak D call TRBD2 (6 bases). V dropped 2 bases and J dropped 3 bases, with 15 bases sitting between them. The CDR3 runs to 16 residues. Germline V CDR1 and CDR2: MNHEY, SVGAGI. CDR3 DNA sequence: TGTGCCAGCAGTTACAGGATAGTTGGGGGGACAGATACGCAGTATTTT. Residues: CASSYRIVGGTDTQYF.

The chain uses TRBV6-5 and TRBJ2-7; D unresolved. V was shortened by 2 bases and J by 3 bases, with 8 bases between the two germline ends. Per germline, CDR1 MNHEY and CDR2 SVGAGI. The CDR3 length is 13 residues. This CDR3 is CASSYTYSYEQYF. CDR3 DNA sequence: TGTGCCAGCAGTTACACTTACAGCTACGAGCAGTACTTC.

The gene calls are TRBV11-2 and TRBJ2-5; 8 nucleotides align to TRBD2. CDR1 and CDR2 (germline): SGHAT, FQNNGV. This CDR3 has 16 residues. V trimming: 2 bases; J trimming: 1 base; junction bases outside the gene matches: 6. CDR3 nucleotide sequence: TGTGCCAGCAGCTTAAGGGCTAGCGGGCCCCAAGAGACCCAGTACTTC. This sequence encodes CASSLRASGPQETQYF.

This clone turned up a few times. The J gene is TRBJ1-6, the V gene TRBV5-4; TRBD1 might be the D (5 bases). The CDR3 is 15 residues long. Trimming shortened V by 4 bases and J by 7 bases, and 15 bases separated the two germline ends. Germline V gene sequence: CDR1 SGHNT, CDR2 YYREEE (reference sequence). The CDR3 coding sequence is TGTGCCAGCAGCCCGGGACTCGGGCTAAATTCACCCCTCCACTTT. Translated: CASSPGLGLNSPLHF. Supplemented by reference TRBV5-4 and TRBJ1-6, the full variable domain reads ETGVTQSPTHLIKTRGQQVTLRCSSQSGHNTVSWYQQALGQGPQFIFQYYREEENGRGNFPPRFSGLQFPNYSSELNVNALELDDSALYLCASSPGLGLNSPLHFGNGTRLTVT.

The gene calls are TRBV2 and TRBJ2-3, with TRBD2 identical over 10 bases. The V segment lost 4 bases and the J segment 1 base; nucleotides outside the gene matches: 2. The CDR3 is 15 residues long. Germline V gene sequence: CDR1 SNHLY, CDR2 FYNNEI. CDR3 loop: CASSVLAGGTDTQYF. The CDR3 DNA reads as TGTGCCAGCAGTGTCCTAGCGGGGGGCACAGATACGCAGTATTTT. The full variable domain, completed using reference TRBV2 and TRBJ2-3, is EPEVTQTPSHQVTQMGQEVILRCVPISNHLYFYWYRQILGQKVEFLVSFYNNEISEKSEIFDDQFSVERPDGSNFTLKIRSTKLEDSAMYFCASSVLAGGTDTQYFGPGTRLTVL.

The CDR3 protein is CASSPMGATGLGGYTF. CDR3 nucleotide sequence: TGTGCCAGCAGCCCGATGGGGGCGACAGGGCTGGGCGGCTACACCTTC. The rearrangement joins TRBV28 to TRBJ1-2; 7 positions match TRBD1. The trim removed 6 bases at V and 8 bases at J, leaving 18 bases unmatched. Germline V gene data show CDR1 as MDHEN and CDR2 as SYDVKM. CDR3 size: 16 residues.

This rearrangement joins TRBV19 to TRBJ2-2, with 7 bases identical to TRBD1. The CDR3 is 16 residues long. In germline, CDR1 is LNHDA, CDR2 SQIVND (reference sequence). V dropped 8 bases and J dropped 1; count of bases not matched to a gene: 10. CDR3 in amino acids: CASRGDRTGNTGELFF. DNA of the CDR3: TGTGCCAGTCGCGGAGATAGGACAGGGAACACCGGGGAGCTGTTTTTT.

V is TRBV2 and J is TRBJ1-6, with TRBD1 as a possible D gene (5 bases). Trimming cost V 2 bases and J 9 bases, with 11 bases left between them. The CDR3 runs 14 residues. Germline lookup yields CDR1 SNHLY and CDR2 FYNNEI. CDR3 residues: CASSETRGTSPLHF. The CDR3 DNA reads TGTGCCAGCAGTGAAACGCGGGGGACTTCACCCCTCCACTTT. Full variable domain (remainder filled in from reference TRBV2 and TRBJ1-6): EPEVTQTPSHQVTQMGQEVILRCVPISNHLYFYWYRQILGQKVEFLVSFYNNEISEKSEIFDDQFSVERPDGSNFTLKIRSTKLEDSAMYFCASSETRGTSPLHFGNGTRLTVT.

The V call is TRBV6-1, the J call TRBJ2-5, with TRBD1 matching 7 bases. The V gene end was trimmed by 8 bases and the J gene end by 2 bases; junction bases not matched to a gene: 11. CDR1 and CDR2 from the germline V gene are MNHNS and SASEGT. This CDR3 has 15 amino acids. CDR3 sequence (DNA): TGTGCCAGCGGCCTTACCGGGACAGTTCAAGAGACCCAGTACTTC. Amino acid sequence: CASGLTGTVQETQYF.

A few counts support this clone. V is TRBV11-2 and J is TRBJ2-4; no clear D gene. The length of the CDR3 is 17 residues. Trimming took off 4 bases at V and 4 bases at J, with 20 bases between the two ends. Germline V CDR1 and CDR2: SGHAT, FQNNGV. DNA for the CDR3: TGTGCCAGCAGCTCGTTGAGAGGCCGACGGCCGAAAAACATTCAGTACTTC. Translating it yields CASSSLRGRRPKNIQYF.

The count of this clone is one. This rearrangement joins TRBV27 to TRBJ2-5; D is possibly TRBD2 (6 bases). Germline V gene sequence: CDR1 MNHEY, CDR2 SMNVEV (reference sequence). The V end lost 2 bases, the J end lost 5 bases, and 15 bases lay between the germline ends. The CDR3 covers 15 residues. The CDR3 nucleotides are TGTGCCAGCAGTTTAGGCACAGTGGCGGGGGAGACCCAGTACTTC. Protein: CASSLGTVAGETQYF.

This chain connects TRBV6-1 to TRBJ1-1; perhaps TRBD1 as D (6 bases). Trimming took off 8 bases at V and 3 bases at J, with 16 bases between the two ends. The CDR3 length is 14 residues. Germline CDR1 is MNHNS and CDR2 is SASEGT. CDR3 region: CASLRGGRHTEAFF. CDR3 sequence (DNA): TGTGCCAGCCTTAGGGGGGGAAGGCACACTGAAGCTTTCTTT.

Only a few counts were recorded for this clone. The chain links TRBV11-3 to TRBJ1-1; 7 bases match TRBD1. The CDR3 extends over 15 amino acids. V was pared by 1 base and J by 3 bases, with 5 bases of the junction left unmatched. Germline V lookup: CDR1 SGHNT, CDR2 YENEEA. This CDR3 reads CASSLGTGGDTEAFF. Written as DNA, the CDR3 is TGTGCCAGCAGCTTAGGGACAGGCGGGGACACTGAAGCTTTCTTT.

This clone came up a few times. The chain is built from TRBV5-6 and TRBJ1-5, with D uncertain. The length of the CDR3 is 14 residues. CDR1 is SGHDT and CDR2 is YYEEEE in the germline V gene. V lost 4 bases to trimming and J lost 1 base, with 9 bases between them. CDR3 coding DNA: TGTGCCAGCAGCCTTGTTGGGAGCAATCAGCCCCAGCATTTT. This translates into CASSLVGSNQPQHF.